This TCR beta chain was sequenced in a study of shared clonotypes between healthy human individuals. The overall study: Three plates each covered CD4 naive and memory; CD8 naive two, CD8 memory one.

CDR1 is LGHNA and CDR2 is YNFKEQ in the germline V gene. With V trimmed by 3 bases and J by 0 bases, 8 bases remained unmatched. The CDR3 is 17 residues long. Naive CD45RA+ and memory CD45RA-negative subsets were split from CD4+ cells. Method: immunoSEQ multiplex PCR; TCRdb's copy keeps in-frame clones and lacks some. The sample holds a few million clones, 85% to 95% seen once. The receptor was isolated from a man aged 18 to 35 in good health. Some clones in this sample may be carry-over from other donors' samples. The V call is TRBV4-2, the J call TRBJ1-3; 7 bases line up with TRBD1. Material for sequencing was naive CD4+ T cells from PBMCs. Subset reported: CD45RA+ positively selected. CDR3 sequence: CASSHHGQESSGNTIYF. The CDR3 DNA follows: TGTGCCAGCAGCCACCATGGACAGGAAAGCTCTGGAAACACCATATATTTT.